The 14 T cell receptor beta chains presented below share a single source sample, sequenced in a study of T cell changes during pregnancy in multiple sclerosis. Produced via immunoSEQ multiplex PCR; TCRdb's table is partial and in-frame only. In the table there are 50,000 or so clones, around 92% of which are singletons. Sample: CD4+ T cells from peripheral blood mononuclear cells, taken in the third trimester of pregnancy. These receptors all stem from a female donor with multiple sclerosis, enrolled in a pregnancy study.

This clone has a single count. The CDR3 protein is CASGGTGKQEGYTF. CDR3 nucleotides: TGTGCCAGTGGCGGGACAGGGAAGCAGGAAGGCTACACCTTC. This chain joins TRBV2 and TRBJ1-2; 9 nucleotides match TRBD1. In germline, CDR1 is SNHLY, CDR2 FYNNEI. J was trimmed by 8 bases and V by 9 bases; bases with no gene match: 13. The CDR3 has 14 residues.

The chain carries TRBV18 and TRBJ1-1, with 12 bases fitting TRBD1. The CDR3 spans 17 residues. V shed 8 bases, J shed 4 bases, and the junction held 14 bases outside the gene matches. CDR1 is KGHSH, CDR2 LQKENI, per germline. This chain's CDR3 is CASAPSGTGGGGTEAFF. DNA for the CDR3: TGTGCCAGCGCGCCCTCCGGGACAGGGGGCGGTGGCACTGAAGCTTTCTTT.

The chain couples TRBV18 to TRBJ1-1; D unresolved. V was cut by 1 base and J by 4 bases, with 13 bases left in between. The CDR3 extends over 15 amino acids. Per germline, CDR1 KGHSH and CDR2 LQKENI. The CDR3: CASSPLEGGGTEAFF. Written as DNA, the CDR3 is TGTGCCAGCTCACCACTGGAGGGAGGCGGCACTGAAGCTTTCTTT.

V usage is TRBV25-1 and J usage is TRBJ2-7; tentative D call: TRBD1 (6 bases). Germline assignment: CDR1 MGHDK and CDR2 SYGVNS. There are 15 residues in the CDR3. Trimming stripped 3 bases from V and 0 bases from J, with 12 bases between. The CDR3: CASSDGTLFSYEQYF. CDR3 nucleotide sequence: TGTGCCAGCAGTGACGGGACACTATTCTCCTACGAGCAGTACTTC.

The chain is built from TRBV19 and TRBJ1-1, with 7 nucleotides matching TRBD1. Germline V gene data show CDR1 as LNHDA and CDR2 as SQIVND (reference sequence). Losses at the gene ends were 5 bases for V and 10 bases for J; bases not matched to a gene: 10. The CDR3 is 13 residues long. DNA of the CDR3: TGTGCCAGTAGTCCCCGACAGGGTTGGGCAGCTTTCTTT. Its translation: CASSPRQGWAAFF.

V gene TRBV10-3 combines with J gene TRBJ1-2; D may be TRBD1 (5 bases). Germline V gene lookup returns CDR1 ENHRY and CDR2 SYGVKD. This CDR3 comprises 11 residues. Trimming took 4 bases from V and 11 from J, leaving 11 bases between them. The CDR3 protein is CAISGGGDYTF. The CDR3 DNA reads TGTGCCATCAGTGGGGGCGGGGATTACACCTTC.

The V and J genes are TRBV19 and TRBJ2-2; 12 nucleotides match TRBD2. This CDR3 has 15 amino acids. J lost 6 bases, V lost 3 bases, and 2 bases had no gene match. In germline, CDR1 is LNHDA, CDR2 SQIVND (reference sequence). The CDR3 DNA is TGTGCCAGTAGTATTCTAGCGGGGGGGTCCGGGGAGCTGTTTTTT. It specifies CASSILAGGSGELFF. Full variable domain (remainder filled in from reference TRBV19 and TRBJ2-2): DGGITQSPKYLFRKEGQNVTLSCEQNLNHDAMYWYRQDPGQGLRLIYYSQIVNDFQKGDIAEGYSVSREKKESFPLTVTSAQKNPTAFYLCASSILAGGSGELFFGEGSRLTVL.

This chain joins TRBV29-1 and TRBJ2-7, with 9 bases identical to TRBD2. V was pared by 6 bases and J by 5 bases, with 11 bases of the junction left unmatched. The germline gives CDR1 SQVTM, CDR2 ANQGSEA. The CDR3 totals 14 residues. The CDR3 sequence is CSVGRASGVDEQYF. In DNA, the CDR3 is TGCAGCGTCGGCCGAGCTAGCGGGGTCGACGAGCAGTACTTC.

The V call is TRBV7-2, the J call TRBJ1-2; perhaps TRBD1 as D (5 bases). Trimming removed 5 bases from V and 9 bases from J, with 10 bases in between. The CDR3 has 11 amino acids. CDR1 and CDR2 (germline): SGHTA, FQGNSA. CDR3 sequence (DNA): TGTGCCAGCAGCCTAAGGGGTAGCTACACCTTC. Its protein product is CASSLRGSYTF.

This chain uses TRBV2 with TRBJ1-6; 7 positions match TRBD1. CDR3 length equals 14 residues. In germline, CDR1 is SNHLY, CDR2 FYNNEI. Trimming removed 3 bases from V and 7 bases from J; junction bases left unmatched: 3. As DNA, the CDR3 is TGTGCCAGCAGTGACCAGGGGGAAAATTCACCCCTCCACTTT. Translating gives CASSDQGENSPLHF. The full variable domain, in which reference TRBV2 and TRBJ1-6 provide the parts outside the CDR3, is EPEVTQTPSHQVTQMGQEVILRCVPISNHLYFYWYRQILGQKVEFLVSFYNNEISEKSEIFDDQFSVERPDGSNFTLKIRSTKLEDSAMYFCASSDQGENSPLHFGNGTRLTVT.

This chain joins TRBV11-3 and TRBJ1-4, with D unresolved. Germline V CDR1 and CDR2: SGHNT, YENEEA. V shed 5 bases and J shed 12 bases, with 13 bases lying between them. The CDR3 covers 12 residues. The CDR3 protein is CASSPGGGELFF. CDR3 nucleotide sequence: TGTGCCAGCAGCCCCGGAGGCGGGGAACTGTTTTTT. Combining the CDR3 with reference TRBV11-3 and TRBJ1-4 gives the whole variable domain EAGVVQSPRYKIIEKKQPVAFWCNPISGHNTLYWYLQNLGQGPELLIRYENEEAVDDSQLPKDRFSAERLKGVDSTLKIQPAELGDSAVYLCASSPGGGELFFGSGTQLSVL.

This CDR3 is CASSLQGAFEAFF. The CDR3 DNA sequence: TGTGCCAGCAGTTTACAGGGGGCTTTTGAAGCTTTCTTT. The chain employs TRBV11-2 and TRBJ1-1; 9 bases align to TRBD1. The CDR3 extends over 13 amino acids. Germline V gives CDR1 SGHAT, CDR2 FQNNGV. Losses at the gene ends were 6 bases for V and 7 bases for J; bases not matched to a gene: 6.

The chain has TRBV9 and TRBJ2-7, with a possible D match to TRBD2 (7 bases). Deletions cut 8 bases from V and 4 bases from J, with 16 bases between. Germline-derived CDR1 and CDR2 are SGDLS and YYNGEE. The CDR3 is 13 amino acids. CDR3 sequence reads: CASGRGRGYEQYF. The CDR3 DNA is TGTGCCAGTGGGAGGGGCAGGGGATACGAGCAGTACTTC.

V gene TRBV7-8 combines with J gene TRBJ2-7; 11 bases are shared with TRBD1. There are 15 residues in the CDR3. Germline CDR1 SGHVS, CDR2 FQNEAQ. J lost 0 bases, V lost 5 bases, and 3 bases had no gene match. The CDR3 DNA sequence: TGTGCCAGCAGCCTCGGGACAGGGGGCTCCTACGAGCAGTACTTC. It yields the protein CASSLGTGGSYEQYF.